This TCR beta chain was sequenced in a study of blood T cells in healthy people across ages. The germline V gene encodes CDR1 DFQATT and CDR2 SNEGSKA (reference sequence). Germline trimming cut 0 bases from V and 7 bases from J; bases unmatched to any gene: 5. CDR3 length equals 14 residues. Alongside a J-beta primer mix, a sample-barcoded 5' primer served in a second PCR lasting roughly 7 to 12 cycles. Each CDR3 protein gets one entry after TCRdb re-called the 5' RACE reads with MiXCR. The sample contains 1.5 million to 2 million distinct CDR3 sequences, roughly 30% of which appear only once. The sample was blood. The receptor comes from a young woman in good health. The chain recombines TRBV20-1 with TRBJ1-5; TRBD1 matches at 8 bases. For the CDR3, the DNA is TGCAGTGCTAGAGATCAGACAGGGGACCAGCCCCAGCATTTT. It encodes CSARDQTGDQPQHF.